This TCR beta chain was profiled in a study of graft-versus-host responses after intestinal transplantation. The CDR3 runs to 15 residues. Trimming removed 1 base from V and 0 bases from J, with 7 bases in between. CDR1 and CDR2 (germline): LNHDA, SQIVND (reference sequence). Assay: immunoSEQ multiplex PCR; the TCRdb copy retains only in-frame clones and omits some. The sample holds tens of thousands of clones, about nine tenths seen once. This receptor was identified in a human patient who received an intestinal transplant, so some T cells may come from the graft donor. V is TRBV19 and J is TRBJ1-3; the D is unclear. The sample was bone marrow, taken 734 days after intestinal transplantation. CDR3: CASSIVPNSGNTIYF. CDR3 coding DNA: TGTGCCAGTAGTATAGTTCCAAACTCTGGAAACACCATATATTTT.